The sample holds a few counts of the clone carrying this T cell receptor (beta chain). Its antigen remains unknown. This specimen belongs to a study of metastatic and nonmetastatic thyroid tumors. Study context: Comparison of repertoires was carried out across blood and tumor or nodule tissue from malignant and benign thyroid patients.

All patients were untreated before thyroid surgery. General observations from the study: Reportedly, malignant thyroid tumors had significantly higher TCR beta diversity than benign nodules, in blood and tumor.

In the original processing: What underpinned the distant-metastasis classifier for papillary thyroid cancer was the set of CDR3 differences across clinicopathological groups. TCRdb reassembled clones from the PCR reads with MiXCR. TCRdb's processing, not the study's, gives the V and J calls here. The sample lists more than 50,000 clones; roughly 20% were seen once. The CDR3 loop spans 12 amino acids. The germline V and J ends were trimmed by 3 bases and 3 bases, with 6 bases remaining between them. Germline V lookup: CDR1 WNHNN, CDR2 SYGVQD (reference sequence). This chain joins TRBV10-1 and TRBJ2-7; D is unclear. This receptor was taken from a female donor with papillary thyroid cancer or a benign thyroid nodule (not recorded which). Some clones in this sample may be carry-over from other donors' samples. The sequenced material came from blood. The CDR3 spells CASSETDYEQYF. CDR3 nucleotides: TGCGCCAGCAGTGAAACAGACTACGAGCAGTACTTC.